By share, the clone carrying this T cell receptor beta chain counts as medium-sized. Its target is not known. This sample is part of a study of liver allograft versus peripheral blood T cells. Whole-study context: Recipients' peripheral blood supplied the T cell receptor repertoires against which those in transplanted livers were compared. Findings and limits, study-wide: Repertoires of T cell receptors that resided inside liver allografts reportedly differed from those in peripheral blood.

MiXCR, run by TCRdb on the reads, gives a single entry per CDR3 protein. The sample holds 3,000 to 4,500 distinct CDR3 sequences, 15% to 20% seen once. The CDR3 consists of 15 residues. Germline loops: CDR1 KGHSH, CDR2 LQKENI. V lost 5 bases and J lost 2, with 16 bases in between. The clonotype was recovered from a human patient who had a liver transplant. Some T cells could come from the graft donor. V gene TRBV18 combines with J gene TRBJ2-7, with D perhaps TRBD2 (5 bases). In DNA form, the CDR3 reads TGTGCCAGCTCAGAGGCGGACTCTGGGGCCTACGAGCAGTACTTC. Its translation is CASSEADSGAYEQYF.